The rows below give T cell receptor beta chains drawn from one sample of a study of blood T cell repertoires in COVID-19. Sequenced by immunoSEQ multiplex PCR; TCRdb stores in-frame clones only, minus some. The sample has about 94,000 clones; about four fifths are singletons. The sample was peripheral blood. The source is a man aged 55 to 70 with acute or convalescent COVID-19. Both conserved end residues are part of each CDR3. The order of the fields is V gene, J gene, clone size, D gene, CDR3 protein, CDR3 DNA. The D gene is left open where the match is weak. Expanded clones are given a class, and other clones once, few, many or no size at all.

TRBV6-5	TRBJ1-5	NA	TRBD1	CATMGQGYQPQHF	TGTGCCACCATGGGACAGGGTTATCAGCCCCAGCATTTT
TRBV21-1	TRBJ1-2	NA	NA	CASSKWAAGAQGGYTF	NA
TRBV19	TRBJ1-1	NA	NA	CASSTPRTEAFF	TGTGCCAGTAGTACCCCTCGGACTGAAGCTTTCTTT
TRBV4-1	TRBJ1-5	once	NA	CASSQGGSDNQPQHF	TGCGCCAGCAGCCAAGGGGGCTCGGACAATCAGCCCCAGCATTTT
TRBV6-2/TRBV6-3	TRBJ2-7	once	TRBD1	CASRPSDRGLGYEQYF	TGTGCCAGCAGGCCTTCCGACAGGGGTCTGGGCTACGAGCAGTACTTC
TRBV5-1	TRBJ1-6	NA	NA	CASSLTNSPLHF	TGCGCCAGCAGCTTAACAAACTCACCCCTCCACTTT
TRBV6-5	TRBJ1-2	NA	NA	CASSYSEGGNYGYTF	TGTGCCAGCAGTTACTCGGAGGGCGGGAACTATGGCTACACCTTC
TRBV19	TRBJ2-7	NA	TRBD1	CASSMDRTEQYF	TGTGCCAGTAGTATGGACAGGACCGAGCAGTACTTC
TRBV19	TRBJ1-2	NA	NA	CASTGGNYGYTF	TGTGCCAGTACCGGGGGGAACTATGGCTACACCTTC
TRBV27	TRBJ2-7	NA	NA	CASSLGVGRGIYEQYF	TGTGCCAGCAGTTTGGGAGTTGGCAGGGGTATTTACGAGCAGTACTTC
TRBV5-4	TRBJ1-2	NA	NA	CASSLETPYGYTF	TGTGCCAGCAGCTTGGAGACTCCTTATGGCTACACCTTC
TRBV9	TRBJ1-6	NA	TRBD1	CASSDRTGENSPLHF	TGTGCCAGCAGCGACCGGACAGGGGAAAATTCACCCCTCCACTTT
TRBV5-4	TRBJ1-2	NA	TRBD1	CASSTGTGAFLNYGYTF	TGTGCCAGCAGCACCGGGACAGGGGCCTTCCTTAACTATGGCTACACCTTC
TRBV5-1	TRBJ1-5	NA	NA	CASSLMGAAGQPQHF	TGCGCCAGCAGCTTGATGGGGGCAGCTGGCCAGCCCCAGCATTTT
TRBV5-1	TRBJ2-1	NA	TRBD2	CASSSSSGGAGNEQFF	TGCGCCAGCAGCTCCTCTAGCGGGGGGGCCGGCAATGAGCAGTTCTTC
TRBV10-2	TRBJ2-1	NA	TRBD2	CASSTGTSGGVDEQFF	TGCGCCAGCAGTACCGGGACTAGCGGGGGGGTAGATGAGCAGTTCTTC
TRBV6-2/TRBV6-3	TRBJ2-1	once	TRBD1	CASSLDRSSYNEQFF	TGTGCCAGCAGTTTGGACAGGAGCTCCTACAATGAGCAGTTCTTC
TRBV25-1	TRBJ2-5	once	TRBD1	CASSEWDSKETQYF	TGTGCCAGCAGTGAATGGGACAGCAAAGAGACCCAGTACTTC
TRBV19	TRBJ1-2	NA	TRBD1	CASSIRGHNYGYTF	TGTGCCAGTAGTATCAGGGGGCATAACTATGGCTACACCTTC
TRBV18	TRBJ1-1	NA	NA	CASSLERVEAFF	TGTGCCAGCTCGCTCGAGAGGGTTGAGGCTTTCTTT
TRBV30	TRBJ1-5	NA	NA	CAWSYSPQGPQHF	TGTGCCTGGAGTTACAGTCCTCAAGGGCCCCAGCATTTT
TRBV29-1	TRBJ2-2	once	NA	CSVESGRAGDTGELFF	TGCAGCGTTGAAAGTGGAAGGGCAGGGGATACCGGGGAGCTGTTTTTT
TRBV19	TRBJ1-1	NA	NA	CASSRGLNTEAFF	TGTGCCAGCTCCAGGGGCTTGAACACTGAAGCTTTCTTT